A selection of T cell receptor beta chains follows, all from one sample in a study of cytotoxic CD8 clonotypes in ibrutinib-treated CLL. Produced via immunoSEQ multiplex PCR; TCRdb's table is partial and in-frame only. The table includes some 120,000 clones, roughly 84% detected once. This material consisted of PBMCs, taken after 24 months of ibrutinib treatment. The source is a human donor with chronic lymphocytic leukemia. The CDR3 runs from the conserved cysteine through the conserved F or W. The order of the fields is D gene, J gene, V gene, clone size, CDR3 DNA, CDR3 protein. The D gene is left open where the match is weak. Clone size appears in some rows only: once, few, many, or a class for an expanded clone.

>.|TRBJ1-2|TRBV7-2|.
TGTGCCAGCAGCTCTCCCCCCACAGGGTCCTACACCTTC
CASSSPPTGSYTF
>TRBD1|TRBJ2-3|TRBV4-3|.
TGCGCCAGCAGCCGGACAGGGAACGAGAGAGATACGCAGTATTTT
CASSRTGNERDTQYF
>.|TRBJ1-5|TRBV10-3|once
TGTGCCATCAGTGATCCGGGGCCCTATCAGCCCCAGCATTTT
CAISDPGPYQPQHF
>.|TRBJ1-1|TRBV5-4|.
TGTGCCAGCAGCTACCCAACGACAGCGAACACTGAAGCTTTCTTT
CASSYPTTANTEAFF
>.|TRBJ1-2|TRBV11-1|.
TGTGCCAGCAGCCCGACACGCGCCGGTGGCTACACCTTC
CASSPTRAGGYTF
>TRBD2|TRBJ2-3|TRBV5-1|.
TGCGCCAGCAGCCAAAGACTAGCGGGGGGATCAGATACGCAGTATTTT
CASSQRLAGGSDTQYF
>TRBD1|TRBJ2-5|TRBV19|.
TGTGCCAGTAGTACTGGGACAGGGCGAGAGACCCAGTACTTC
CASSTGTGRETQYF
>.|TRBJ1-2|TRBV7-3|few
TGTGCCAGCAGCTTAGTACCAGGGGTCTATGGCTACACCTTC
CASSLVPGVYGYTF
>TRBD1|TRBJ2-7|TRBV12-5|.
TGTGCTAGTGGACTCGGACAGGGGGTGGGAGAGCAGTACTTC
CASGLGQGVGEQYF
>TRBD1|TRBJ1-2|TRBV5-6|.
TGTGCCAGCAGCCGACAGGGAAAAGAGGGCTACACCTTC
CASSRQGKEGYTF
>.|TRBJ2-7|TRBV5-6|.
TGTGCCAGCAGCTTAGTTAGGGACAACTACTACGAGCAGTACTTC
CASSLVRDNYYEQYF
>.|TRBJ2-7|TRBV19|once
TGTGCCAGTAGTATCGTGCAGGGTAGTCCCTACGAGCAGTACTTC
CASSIVQGSPYEQYF
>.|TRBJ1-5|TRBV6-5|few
TGTGCCAGCAGCCGAGGCGGGGGCTATCAGCCCCAGCATTTT
CASSRGGGYQPQHF
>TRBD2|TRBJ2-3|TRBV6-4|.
TGTGCCAGCAGTGACGGCGGGGGGGCCTCAGATACGCAGTATTTT
CASSDGGGASDTQYF
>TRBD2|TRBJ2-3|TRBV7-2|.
TGTGCCAGCAGCTTAAATAGCGGGGGGGCCGGCACAGATACGCAGTATTTT
CASSLNSGGAGTDTQYF
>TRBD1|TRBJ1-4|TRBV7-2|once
TGTGCCAGCAGCCCAGGGACAGCTTTAGAAAAACTGTTTTTT
CASSPGTALEKLFF
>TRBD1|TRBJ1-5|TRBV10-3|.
TGTGCCATCAGCGCGGGACAGGGGCACAATCAGCCCCAGCATTTT
CAISAGQGHNQPQHF
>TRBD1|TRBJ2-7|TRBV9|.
TGTGCCAGCAGCCCCCGACAGGGTTGGGACGAGCAGTACTTC
CASSPRQGWDEQYF
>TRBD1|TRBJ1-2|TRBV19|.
TGTGCCAGTAGTATTCAGACAGGGGCTAACTATGGCTACACCTTC
CASSIQTGANYGYTF
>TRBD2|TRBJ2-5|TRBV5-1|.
TGCGCCAGCAGCTCGGGACTAGCGGAGACCCAGTACTTC
CASSSGLAETQYF
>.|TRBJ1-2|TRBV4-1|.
TGCGCCAGCAGCCACCCGGGACGGACGTCGTCTAACTATGGCTACACCTTC
CASSHPGRTSSNYGYTF
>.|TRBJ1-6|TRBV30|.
TGTGCCTGGACCGGCGTCGGGCAGGCTGGTTCACCCCTCCACTTT
CAWTGVGQAGSPLHF
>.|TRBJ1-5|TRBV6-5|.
TGTGCCAGCAGTGTTCGACAGGAGCGGGGTCAGCCCCAGCATTTT
CASSVRQERGQPQHF
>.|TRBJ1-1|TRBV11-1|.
TGTGCCAGCAGCTCCTCTCGTGTCAGGAAGAACACTGAAGCTTTCTTT
CASSSSRVRKNTEAFF
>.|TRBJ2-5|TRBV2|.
TGTGCCAGCAGTCTTAGCCGGGCGTGGGAGACCCAGTACTTC
CASSLSRAWETQYF
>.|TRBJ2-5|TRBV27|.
TGTGCCAGCAGTTCCCCCTCGAAAGGAGAGACCCAGTACTTC
CASSSPSKGETQYF
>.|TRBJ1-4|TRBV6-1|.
TGTGCCAGCAGTGAAAAGGGGGGAAGCGGAAAACTGTTTTTT
CASSEKGGSGKLFF
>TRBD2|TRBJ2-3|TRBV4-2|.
TGTGCCAGCAGCCAAGATCCGGGCGGGGGGGCCAGGACAGATACGCAGTATTTT
CASSQDPGGGARTDTQYF
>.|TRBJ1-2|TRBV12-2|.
TGTGCAAGTCGCTTAGGTCAGACAGGGCTCGGCTACACCTTC
CASRLGQTGLGYTF
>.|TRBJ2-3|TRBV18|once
TGTGCCAGCTCACCACCGGTCACAGATACGCAGTATTTT
CASSPPVTDTQYF
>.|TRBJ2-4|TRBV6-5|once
TGTGCCAGCCAGAGGAGGGGAAACAAAAACATTCAGTACTTC
CASQRRGNKNIQYF
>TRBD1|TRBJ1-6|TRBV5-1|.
TGCGCCAGCAGCTTGGGGACAGGGGACGATTCACCCCTCCACTTT
CASSLGTGDDSPLHF
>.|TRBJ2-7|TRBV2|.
TGTGCCAGCAGTGAAGGTGGGTTTGGAGGGGTCCACGAGCAGTACTTC
CASSEGGFGGVHEQYF
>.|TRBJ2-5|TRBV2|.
TGTGCCAGCACTTGGGCCTTAGGGGAGACCCAGTACTTC
CASTWALGETQYF
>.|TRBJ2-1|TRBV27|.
TGTGCCAGCAGTTTACCCACAGGGTGGGGCTACAATGAGCAGTTCTTC
CASSLPTGWGYNEQFF
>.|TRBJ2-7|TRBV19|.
TGTGCCAGTAGTATAGGGTTCCGGGGACCCTCCTACGAGCAGTACTTC
CASSIGFRGPSYEQYF
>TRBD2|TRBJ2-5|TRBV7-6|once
TGTGCCAGCAGCTTAGTTTCTAGCGGACAAGAGACCCAGTACTTC
CASSLVSSGQETQYF
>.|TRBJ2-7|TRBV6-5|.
TGTGCCAGCAGTCAGAACCCTTCTCCCAGGGGGCAGTACTTC
CASSQNPSPRGQYF
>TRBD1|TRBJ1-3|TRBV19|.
TGTGCCAGTAGCCAGGGGGCCTCTGGAAACACCATATATTTT
CASSQGASGNTIYF
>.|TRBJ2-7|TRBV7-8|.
TGTGCCAGCAGCTTCGGCGGGGCCGCGAGCGAGCAGTACTTC
CASSFGGAASEQYF
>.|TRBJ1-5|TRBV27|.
TGTGCCAGCAGTTCACAACAGGGACAGCCCCAGCATTTT
CASSSQQGQPQHF
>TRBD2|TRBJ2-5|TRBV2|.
TGTGCCAGCAGTTCGGGGACTAGCGGGGGGCAAGAGACCCAGTACTTC
CASSSGTSGGQETQYF
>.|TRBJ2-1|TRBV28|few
TGTGCCAGCAGGGACGTTGTTAACAATGAGCAGTTCTTC
CASRDVVNNEQFF
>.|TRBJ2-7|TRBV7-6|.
TGTGCCAGCAGCGCCAGGGGACTGAAGACAGGCTATAGCTCCTACGAGCAGTACTTC
CASSARGLKTGYSSYEQYF
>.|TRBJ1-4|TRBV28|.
TGTGCCAGCAGACTCCGGCCAAGGGCAACTAATGAAAAACTGTTTTTT
CASRLRPRATNEKLFF
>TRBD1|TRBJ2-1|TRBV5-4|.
TGTGCCAGCAGCGTCCCCAGGGGGCGCATGAATGAGCAGTTCTTC
CASSVPRGRMNEQFF
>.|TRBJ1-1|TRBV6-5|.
TGTGCCAGCAGTTACTCGACTTCGGGTCTCGAGGCTGAAGCTTTCTTT
CASSYSTSGLEAEAFF
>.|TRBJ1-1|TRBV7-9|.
TGTGCCAGCAGCCCTTCGGCGCAAAACACTGAAGCTTTCTTT
CASSPSAQNTEAFF